The next 18 T cell receptor beta chains were all read from a single sample in a study of regulatory T cells in long-lasting Graves disease. HTBI primers from iRepertoire and Arm-PCR of CDR3 regions yielded the TCR beta libraries. TCRdb re-called the multiplex PCR reads through MiXCR, storing one row per CDR3 protein. The top ten clones hold roughly 10% of a sample with under 500,000 distinct CDR3 sequences, approximately 16% of them seen once. Time point specified: newly diagnosed GD, antithyroid drugs for less than 3 months. There was RNA extracted from PBMCs, and the TCR library was made from it. The same sample was also studied in work on T cells in Graves' hyperthyroidism and ophthalmopathy.

Sample: peripheral blood mononuclear cells (PBMCs), taken at new diagnosis, from a patient treated with antithyroid drugs. The receptors were gathered from a woman between 25 and 40 years old with Graves disease.

This clonotype appeared a few times. The chain joins TRBV9 to TRBJ1-2; D uncertain. V was clipped by 3 bases and J by 8 bases, with 14 bases between them. CDR1 is SGDLS, CDR2 YYNGEE, per germline. This CDR3 spans 13 amino acids. Written as DNA, the CDR3 is TGTGCCAGCAGCGCTGGGCCCCTGGGGGGCTACACCTTC. Its translation is CASSAGPLGGYTF.

The gene calls are TRBV28 and TRBJ2-5, with D perhaps given as TRBD1 or TRBD2 (5 bases each). The CDR3 loop spans 17 amino acids. V lost 2 bases to trimming and J lost 1 base, with 17 bases between them. Germline V gene sequence: CDR1 MDHEN, CDR2 SYDVKM. The CDR3 here is CASSLRGPTRSQETQYF. CDR3 nucleotide sequence: TGTGCCAGCAGTTTAAGGGGACCAACCCGATCCCAAGAGACCCAGTACTTC.

With regard to this clonotype: The conserved closing phenylalanine or tryptophan is absent in this CDR3, likely reflecting a read error. J is TRBJ1-1 and V is TRBV30, with TRBD1 matching over 7 bases. V shed 0 bases and J 1 base; nucleotides not matched to a gene: 5. The CDR3 consists of 15 residues. The V gene's germline CDR1 is GTSNPN and CDR2 SVGIG (reference sequence). The DNA of the CDR3 is TGTGCCTGGAGTGTACGACAGGGCCGGAACACTGAAGCTTTCCTT. Its protein is CAWSVRQGRNTEAFL.

This clonotype was picked up a small number of times. V gene TRBV13 combines with J gene TRBJ1-3; D unclear. Trimming took 2 bases from V and 5 from J, leaving 13 bases between them. The CDR3 sequence is 15 residues long. From germline, CDR1 is PRHDT and CDR2 FYEKMQ (reference sequence). The CDR3 protein is CASSLRSRARNTIYF. In DNA form, the CDR3 reads TGTGCCAGCAGCTTACGGAGCCGGGCTAGAAACACCATATATTTT.

This chain links TRBV18 with TRBJ2-2; 7 bases fit TRBD2. The V segment lost 5 bases and the J segment 0 bases; nucleotides outside the gene matches: 6. The CDR3 totals 16 residues. CDR1 is KGHSH, CDR2 LQKENI, per germline. The DNA of the CDR3 is TGTGCCAGCTCATCCGAGGGACTAACGAACACCGGGGAGCTGTTTTTT. Translated: CASSSEGLTNTGELFF.

This clonotype was recorded at least ten times. The V gene is TRBV30, the J gene TRBJ1-1, with D possibly matching TRBD1 (6 bases). The CDR3 covers 13 residues. Germline assignment: CDR1 GTSNPN and CDR2 SVGIG (reference sequence). Trimming removed 4 bases from V and 2 bases from J, with 11 bases in between. CDR3 sequence: CAWKWGGNTEAFF. CDR3 nucleotide sequence: TGTGCCTGGAAATGGGGGGGCAACACTGAAGCTTTCTTT.

The J gene is TRBJ2-1, the V gene TRBV7-9; no clear D gene. Germline V gene data show CDR1 as SEHNR and CDR2 as FQNEAQ (reference sequence). Trimming took 4 bases from V and 4 from J, leaving 8 bases between them. CDR3 size: 13 residues. This chain's CDR3 is CASSSPLYNEQFF. The CDR3 bases are TGTGCCAGCAGCTCCCCTCTATACAATGAGCAGTTCTTC.

Only a few counts were recorded for this clonotype. This sequence joins TRBV3-1 and TRBJ2-5; 12 nucleotides match TRBD1. Germline-derived CDR1 and CDR2 are LGHDT and YNNKEL (reference sequence). V lost 0 bases to trimming and J lost 6 bases; unmatched junction nucleotides: 5. The CDR3 covers 16 residues. CDR3 in amino acids: CASSQEGQGARKTQYF. As DNA, the CDR3 is TGTGCCAGCAGCCAAGAGGGACAGGGGGCGCGGAAGACCCAGTACTTC.

This clonotype was detected a few times. This sequence joins TRBV28 and TRBJ2-2; 8 nucleotides match TRBD2. Unmatched junction bases numbered 8, after V lost 3 bases and J lost 5 bases. This CDR3 contains 16 residues. The germline CDR1 and CDR2 sequences are MDHEN and SYDVKM. The CDR3 DNA reads TGTGCCAGCAGTTTCTGGATAGCGGGAAGAACCGGGGAGCTGTTTTTT. This codes for CASSFWIAGRTGELFF.

This clonotype showed up many times. The chain is built from TRBV6-1 and TRBJ2-5; D is tentatively TRBD1 or TRBD2 (6 bases each). Trimming shortened V by 0 bases and J by 5 bases, and 13 bases separated the two germline ends. The CDR3 spans 15 residues. The germline V gene encodes CDR1 MNHNS and CDR2 SASEGT. The CDR3 bases are TGTGCCAGCAGTGAAGCGCGAGGGGGGATGGAGACCCAGTACTTC. As protein: CASSEARGGMETQYF.

The V gene is TRBV28, the J gene TRBJ2-2; TRBD1 or TRBD2 may be the D gene (5 bases each). In germline, CDR1 is MDHEN, CDR2 SYDVKM. The V end was cut by 4 bases, the J end by 6 bases, with 12 bases between. This CDR3 is built from 14 residues. The CDR3 region has the DNA TGTGCCAGCAGTTCGGTATTGGGGGCCGGGGAGCTGTTTTTT. Translated: CASSSVLGAGELFF.

CDR3 DNA sequence: TGTGCCAGCAGTGGGTGGACTAGCGGGAGTTACGAGCAGTACTTC. Amino acids: CASSGWTSGSYEQYF. This chain joins TRBV6-1 and TRBJ2-7, with 13 positions matching TRBD2. The CDR3 is 15 residues long. The V gene end was trimmed by 4 bases and the J gene end by 4 bases; junction bases not matched to a gene: 4. The germline V gene encodes CDR1 MNHNS and CDR2 SASEGT.

This clonotype appeared many times. The chain has TRBV2 and TRBJ1-4; D perhaps matches TRBD1 (5 bases). The V gene's germline CDR1 is SNHLY and CDR2 FYNNEI. The CDR3 has 16 residues. V lost 1 base and J 7 bases, leaving 16 bases between the germline ends. In DNA, the CDR3 is TGTGCCAGCAGTGAAGGGACACACCTCCAGGGTGAAAAACTGTTTTTT. Its translation is CASSEGTHLQGEKLFF.

A word on this clonotype: With a much larger clone just one base away, this may be a read error. This chain connects TRBV4-1 to TRBJ2-7; D perhaps matches TRBD2 (6 bases). The germline CDR1 and CDR2 sequences are MGHRA and YSYEKL. There are 15 residues in the CDR3. CDR3 protein: CTSSQETGAPYEQYF. The CDR3, as DNA: TGCACCAGCAGCCAAGAAACGGGAGCTCCCTACGAGCAGTACTTC.

V is TRBV29-1 and J is TRBJ2-5, with TRBD2 matching 7 bases. This CDR3 contains 15 residues. After removal of 6 bases from V and 5 bases from J, the junction contained 15 bases not matched to a gene. CDR1 is SQVTM, CDR2 ANQGSEA, per germline. Here the CDR3 DNA reads TGCAGCGTGGGGGGTAGCGGGTTTTTCGTGGAGACCCAGTACTTC. As protein: CSVGGSGFFVETQYF.

This clonotype was found many times. The chain couples TRBV7-9 to TRBJ2-4; D may correspond to TRBD1 or TRBD2 (5 bases each). V was clipped by 3 bases and J by 8 bases, with 11 bases between them. Germline V lookup: CDR1 SEHNR, CDR2 FQNEAQ (reference sequence). This CDR3 is built from 13 residues. The DNA for the CDR3 is TGTGCCAGCAGCTTGGGGACCGGAGACATTCAGTACTTC. Translating it yields CASSLGTGDIQYF.

The chain links TRBV5-1 to TRBJ1-4, with D uncertain. Deletions cut 5 bases from V and 6 bases from J, with 11 bases between. This CDR3 contains 13 residues. Germline values: CDR1 SGHRS, CDR2 YFSETQ. The CDR3 region has the DNA TGCGCCAGCAGACCTGACACTGATGAAAAACTGTTTTTT. Protein product: CASRPDTDEKLFF.

The V and J genes are TRBV6-2 or TRBV6-3 and TRBJ1-2; D possibly corresponds to TRBD1 (6 bases). This CDR3 is 17 amino acids long. V lost 6 bases and J 4 bases, leaving 24 bases between the germline ends. In germline, CDR1 is MNHEY, CDR2 SVGEGT. CDR3 nucleotide sequence: TGTGCCAGCAGCCCCCGGGGGGCGCGGTTTTTCGGCTATGGCTACACCTTC. This codes for CASSPRGARFFGYGYTF.